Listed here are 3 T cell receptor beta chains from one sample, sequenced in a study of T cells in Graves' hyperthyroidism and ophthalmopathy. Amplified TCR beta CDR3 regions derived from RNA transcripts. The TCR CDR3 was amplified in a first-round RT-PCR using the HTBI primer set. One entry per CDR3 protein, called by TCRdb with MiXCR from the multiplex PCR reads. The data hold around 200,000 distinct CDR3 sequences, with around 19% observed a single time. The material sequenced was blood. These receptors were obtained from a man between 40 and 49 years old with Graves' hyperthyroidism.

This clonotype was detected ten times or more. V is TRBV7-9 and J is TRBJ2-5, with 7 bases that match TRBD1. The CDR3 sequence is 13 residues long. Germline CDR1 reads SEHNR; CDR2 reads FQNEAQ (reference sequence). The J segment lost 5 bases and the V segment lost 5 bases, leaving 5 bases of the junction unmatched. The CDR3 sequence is CASSLRGLETQYF. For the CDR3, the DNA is TGTGCCAGCAGCCTGAGGGGGCTGGAGACCCAGTACTTC.

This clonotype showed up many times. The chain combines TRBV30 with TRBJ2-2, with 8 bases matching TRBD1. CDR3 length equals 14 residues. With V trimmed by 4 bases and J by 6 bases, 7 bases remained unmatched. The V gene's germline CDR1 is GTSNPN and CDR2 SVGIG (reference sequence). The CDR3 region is CAWIRQGSAGELFF. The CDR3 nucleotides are TGTGCCTGGATCCGACAGGGGAGTGCCGGGGAGCTGTTTTTT.

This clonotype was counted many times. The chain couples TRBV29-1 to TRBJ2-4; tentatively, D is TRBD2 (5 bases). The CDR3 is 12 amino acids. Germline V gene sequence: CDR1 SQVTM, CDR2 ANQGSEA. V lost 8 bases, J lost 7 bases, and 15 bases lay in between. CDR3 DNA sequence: TGCAGCTCCCGAGGGCCAACGAACATTCAGTACTTC. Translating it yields CSSRGPTNIQYF.